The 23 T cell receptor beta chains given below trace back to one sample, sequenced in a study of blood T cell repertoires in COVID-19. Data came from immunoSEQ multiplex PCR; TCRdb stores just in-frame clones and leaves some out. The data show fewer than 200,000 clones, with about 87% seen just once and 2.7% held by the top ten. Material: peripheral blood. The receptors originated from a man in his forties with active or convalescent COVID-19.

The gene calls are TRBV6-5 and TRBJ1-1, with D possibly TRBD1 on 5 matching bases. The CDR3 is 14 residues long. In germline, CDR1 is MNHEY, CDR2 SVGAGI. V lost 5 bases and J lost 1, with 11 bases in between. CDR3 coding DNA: TGTGCCAGCAGTCCTCGACAGAAGAACACTGAAGCTTTCTTT. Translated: CASSPRQKNTEAFF.

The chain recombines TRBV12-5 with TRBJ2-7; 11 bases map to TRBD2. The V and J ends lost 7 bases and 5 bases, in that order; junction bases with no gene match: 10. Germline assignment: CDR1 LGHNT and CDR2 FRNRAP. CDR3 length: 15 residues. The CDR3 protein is CASAPRLAGGHEQYF. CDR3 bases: TGTGCTAGTGCCCCGCGTCTAGCGGGGGGACACGAGCAGTACTTC. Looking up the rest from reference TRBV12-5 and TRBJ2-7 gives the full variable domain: DARVTQTPRHKVTEMGQEVTMRCQPILGHNTVFWYRQTMMQGLELLAYFRNRAPLDDSGMPKDRFSAEMPDATLATLKIQPSEPRDSAVYFCASAPRLAGGHEQYFGPGTRLTVT.

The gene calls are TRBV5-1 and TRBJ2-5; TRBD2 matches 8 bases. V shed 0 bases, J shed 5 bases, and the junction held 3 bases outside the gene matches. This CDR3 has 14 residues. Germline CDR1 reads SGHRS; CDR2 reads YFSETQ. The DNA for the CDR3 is TGCGCCAGCAGCTTGGCTGGCGGGGGGGAGACCCAGTACTTC. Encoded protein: CASSLAGGGETQYF.

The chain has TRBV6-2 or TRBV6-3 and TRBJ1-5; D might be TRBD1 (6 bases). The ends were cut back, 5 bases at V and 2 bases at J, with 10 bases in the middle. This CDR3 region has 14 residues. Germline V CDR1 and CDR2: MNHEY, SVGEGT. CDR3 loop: CASSRDNGNQPQHF. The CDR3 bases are TGTGCCAGCAGTCGGGACAACGGCAATCAGCCCCAGCATTTT.

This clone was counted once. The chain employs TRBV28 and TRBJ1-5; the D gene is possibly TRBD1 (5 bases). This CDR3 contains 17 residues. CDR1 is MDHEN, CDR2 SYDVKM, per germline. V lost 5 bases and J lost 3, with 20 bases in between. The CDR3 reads CASSPPLGGGSNQPQHF. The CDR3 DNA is TGTGCCAGCAGTCCGCCCCTGGGGGGAGGATCCAATCAGCCCCAGCATTTT.

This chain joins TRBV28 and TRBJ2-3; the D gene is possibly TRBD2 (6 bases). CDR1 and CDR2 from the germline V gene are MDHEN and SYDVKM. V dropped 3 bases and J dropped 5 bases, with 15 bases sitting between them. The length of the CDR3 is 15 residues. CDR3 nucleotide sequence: TGTGCCAGCAGTTTGCAGCGGGCCGAGCAAGATACGCAGTATTTT. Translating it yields CASSLQRAEQDTQYF.

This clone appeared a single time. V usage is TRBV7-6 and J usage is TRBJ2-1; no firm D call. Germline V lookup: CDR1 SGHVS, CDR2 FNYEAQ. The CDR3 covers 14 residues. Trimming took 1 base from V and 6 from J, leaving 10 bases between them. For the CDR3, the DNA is TGTGCCAGCAGCTTAGGGGCAGTCCTCAATGAGCAGTTCTTC. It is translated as CASSLGAVLNEQFF.

The CDR3 is CASSSLAGGPAAGELFF. CDR3 in DNA: TGTGCCAGCAGCTCCTTAGCGGGGGGGCCGGCGGCCGGGGAGCTGTTTTTT. The chain links TRBV5-4 to TRBJ2-2; 11 bases are a match to TRBD2. The V and J ends lost 3 bases and 6 bases, in that order; junction bases with no gene match: 10. The CDR3 length is 17 residues. Looked up from germline, CDR1 is SGHNT and CDR2 is YYREEE (reference sequence).

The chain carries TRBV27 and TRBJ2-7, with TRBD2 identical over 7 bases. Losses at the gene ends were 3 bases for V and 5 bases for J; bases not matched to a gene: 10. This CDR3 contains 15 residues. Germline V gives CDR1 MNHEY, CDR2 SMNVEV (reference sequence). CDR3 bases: TGTGCCAGCAGTTTGGGGGGGGACGGAGGGGACGAGCAGTACTTC. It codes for CASSLGGDGGDEQYF.

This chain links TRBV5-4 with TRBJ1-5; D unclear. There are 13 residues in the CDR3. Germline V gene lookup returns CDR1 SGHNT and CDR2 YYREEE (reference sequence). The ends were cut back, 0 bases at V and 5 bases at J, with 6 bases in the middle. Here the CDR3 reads CASSLGGDQPQHF. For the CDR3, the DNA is TGTGCCAGCAGCTTGGGCGGGGATCAGCCCCAGCATTTT. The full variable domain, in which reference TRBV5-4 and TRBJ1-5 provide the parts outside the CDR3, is ETGVTQSPTHLIKTRGQQVTLRCSSQSGHNTVSWYQQALGQGPQFIFQYYREEENGRGNFPPRFSGLQFPNYSSELNVNALELDDSALYLCASSLGGDQPQHFGDGTRLSIL.

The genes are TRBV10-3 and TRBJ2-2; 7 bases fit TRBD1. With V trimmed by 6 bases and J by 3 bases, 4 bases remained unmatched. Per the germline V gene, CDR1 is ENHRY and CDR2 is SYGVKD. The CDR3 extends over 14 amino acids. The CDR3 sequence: CAISRDRDTGELFF. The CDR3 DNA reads TGTGCCATCAGCCGGGACAGAGACACCGGGGAGCTGTTTTTT.

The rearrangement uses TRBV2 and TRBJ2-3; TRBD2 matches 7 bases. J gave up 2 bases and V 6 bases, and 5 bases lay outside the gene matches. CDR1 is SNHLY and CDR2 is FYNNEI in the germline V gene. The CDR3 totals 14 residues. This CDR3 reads CASSSGDLTDTQYF. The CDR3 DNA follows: TGTGCCAGCAGCAGCGGGGATCTCACAGATACGCAGTATTTT. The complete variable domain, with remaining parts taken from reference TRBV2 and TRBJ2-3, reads EPEVTQTPSHQVTQMGQEVILRCVPISNHLYFYWYRQILGQKVEFLVSFYNNEISEKSEIFDDQFSVERPDGSNFTLKIRSTKLEDSAMYFCASSSGDLTDTQYFGPGTRLTVL.

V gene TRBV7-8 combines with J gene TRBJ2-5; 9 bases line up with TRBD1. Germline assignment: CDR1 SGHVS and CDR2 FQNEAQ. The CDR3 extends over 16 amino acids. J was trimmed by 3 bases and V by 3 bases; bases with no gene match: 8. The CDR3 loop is CASSFLQGAREETQYF. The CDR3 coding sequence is TGTGCCAGCAGCTTCCTACAGGGGGCGAGGGAAGAGACCCAGTACTTC.

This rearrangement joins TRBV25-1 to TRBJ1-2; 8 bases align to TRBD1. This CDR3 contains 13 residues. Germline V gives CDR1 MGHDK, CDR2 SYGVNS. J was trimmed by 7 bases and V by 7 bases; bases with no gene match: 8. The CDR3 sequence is CASTGGSLGGYTF. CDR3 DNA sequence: TGTGCCAGCACAGGGGGCTCTTTGGGTGGCTACACCTTC.

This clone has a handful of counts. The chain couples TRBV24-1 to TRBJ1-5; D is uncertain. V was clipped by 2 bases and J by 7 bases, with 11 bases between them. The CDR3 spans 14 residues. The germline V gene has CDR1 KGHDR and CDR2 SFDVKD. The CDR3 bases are TGTGCCACCAGTGATTCGCACATCTCACAGCCCCAGCATTTT. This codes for CATSDSHISQPQHF.

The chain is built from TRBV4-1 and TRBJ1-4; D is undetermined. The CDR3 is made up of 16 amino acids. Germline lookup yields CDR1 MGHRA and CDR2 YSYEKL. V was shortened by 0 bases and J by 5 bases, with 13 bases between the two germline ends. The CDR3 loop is CASSQELGAANEKLFF. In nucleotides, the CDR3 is TGCGCCAGCAGCCAAGAATTAGGCGCGGCGAATGAAAAACTGTTTTTT.

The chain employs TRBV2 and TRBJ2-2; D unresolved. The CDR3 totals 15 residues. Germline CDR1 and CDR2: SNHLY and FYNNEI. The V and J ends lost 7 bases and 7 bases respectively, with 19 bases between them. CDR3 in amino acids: CASNGVPDRYGELFF. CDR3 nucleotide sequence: TGTGCCAGCAATGGAGTGCCTGACCGATACGGGGAGCTGTTTTTT.

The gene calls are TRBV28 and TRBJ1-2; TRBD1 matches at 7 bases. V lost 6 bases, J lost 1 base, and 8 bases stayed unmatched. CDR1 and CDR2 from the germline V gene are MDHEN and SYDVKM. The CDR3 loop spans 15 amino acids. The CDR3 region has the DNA TGTGCCAGCAGCCGACAGGGTGGGCGTAACTATGGCTACACCTTC. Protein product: CASSRQGGRNYGYTF.

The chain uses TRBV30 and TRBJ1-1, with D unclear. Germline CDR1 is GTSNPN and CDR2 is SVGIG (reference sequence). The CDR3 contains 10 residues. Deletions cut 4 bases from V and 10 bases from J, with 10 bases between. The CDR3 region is CAWMREGAFF. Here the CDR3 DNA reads TGTGCCTGGATGAGGGAAGGAGCTTTCTTT. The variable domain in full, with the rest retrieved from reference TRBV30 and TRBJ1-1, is SQTIHQWPATLVQPVGSPLSLECTVEGTSNPNLYWYRQAAGRGLQLLFYSVGIGQISSEVPQNLSASRPQDRQFILSSKKLLLSDSGFYLCAWMREGAFFGQGTRLTVV.

DNA of the CDR3: TGTGCCAGCAGTGAAATGGGAGGCACTGAAGCTTTCTTT. Its translation: CASSEMGGTEAFF. V gene TRBV2 combines with J gene TRBJ1-1; D is undetermined. The CDR3 loop spans 13 amino acids. Between the trimmed V and J ends, which lost 2 bases and 4 bases, there was a span of 8 bases. Looked up from germline, CDR1 is SNHLY and CDR2 is FYNNEI.

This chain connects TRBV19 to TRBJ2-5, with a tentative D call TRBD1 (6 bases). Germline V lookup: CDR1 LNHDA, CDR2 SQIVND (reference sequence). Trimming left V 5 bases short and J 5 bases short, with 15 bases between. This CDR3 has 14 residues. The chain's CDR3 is CASSDGQLRETQYF. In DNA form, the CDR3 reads TGTGCCAGTAGTGACGGACAGCTTCGGGAGACCCAGTACTTC. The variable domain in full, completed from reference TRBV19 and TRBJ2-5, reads DGGITQSPKYLFRKEGQNVTLSCEQNLNHDAMYWYRQDPGQGLRLIYYSQIVNDFQKGDIAEGYSVSREKKESFPLTVTSAQKNPTAFYLCASSDGQLRETQYFGPGTRLLVL.

The CDR3 nucleotides read TGCGCCAGCAGCTTATCAGGGGTGACGAGGTTGGGAAACACCATATATTTT. Translated: CASSLSGVTRLGNTIYF. The rearrangement joins TRBV5-1 to TRBJ1-3; D is possibly TRBD1 (6 bases). The CDR3 sequence is 17 residues long. The germline V gene encodes CDR1 SGHRS and CDR2 YFSETQ. Trimming took 2 bases from V and 4 from J, leaving 19 bases between them. The entire variable domain, with the rest obtained from reference TRBV5-1 and TRBJ1-3, is as follows: KAGVTQTPRYLIKTRGQQVTLSCSPISGHRSVSWYQQTPGQGLQFLFEYFSETQRNKGNFPGRFSGRQFSNSRSEMNVSTLELGDSALYLCASSLSGVTRLGNTIYFGEGSWLTVV.

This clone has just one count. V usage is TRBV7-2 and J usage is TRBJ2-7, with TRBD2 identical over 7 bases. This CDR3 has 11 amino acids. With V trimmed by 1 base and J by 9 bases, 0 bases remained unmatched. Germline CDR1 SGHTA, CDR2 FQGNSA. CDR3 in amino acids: CASSLGEGQYF. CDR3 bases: TGTGCCAGCAGCTTAGGGGAGGGGCAGTACTTC.